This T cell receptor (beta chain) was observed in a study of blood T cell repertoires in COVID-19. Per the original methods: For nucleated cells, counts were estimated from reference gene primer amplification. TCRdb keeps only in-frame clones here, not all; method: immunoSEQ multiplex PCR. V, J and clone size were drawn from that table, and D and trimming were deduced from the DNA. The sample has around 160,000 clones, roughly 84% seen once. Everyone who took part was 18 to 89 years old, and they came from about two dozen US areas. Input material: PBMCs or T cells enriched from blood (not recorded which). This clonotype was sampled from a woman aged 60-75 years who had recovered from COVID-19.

The CDR3 loop reads CASRLGTGPEAFF. CDR3 coding DNA: TGTGCCAGCAGACTTGGGACAGGTCCTGAAGCTTTCTTT. This rearrangement joins TRBV12-3 or TRBV12-4 to TRBJ1-1, with TRBD1 matching over 8 bases. The CDR3 runs to 13 residues. V trimming: 6 bases; J trimming: 6 bases; junction bases outside the gene matches: 6.